This T cell receptor (beta chain) stems from a study of control samples from healthy donors and cancer patients. Germline V gene data show CDR1 as SEHNR and CDR2 as FQNEAQ (reference sequence). V lost 2 bases and J lost 3, with 14 bases in between. This CDR3 spans 16 amino acids. Measured with immunoSEQ multiplex PCR; TCRdb has only the in-frame clones, and not every one. The sample includes 90,000 or so clones, 85% to 90% seen only once; the top ten take less than 10%. Sequencing was performed on PBMCs. The clonotype comes from a woman between 45 and 65 years old with colorectal cancer. The rearrangement links TRBV7-9 to TRBJ2-4, with D hard to call. CDR3 region: CASSLRPTWGKNIQYF. The CDR3 coding sequence is TGTGCCAGCAGCTTACGCCCAACCTGGGGCAAAAACATTCAGTACTTC.